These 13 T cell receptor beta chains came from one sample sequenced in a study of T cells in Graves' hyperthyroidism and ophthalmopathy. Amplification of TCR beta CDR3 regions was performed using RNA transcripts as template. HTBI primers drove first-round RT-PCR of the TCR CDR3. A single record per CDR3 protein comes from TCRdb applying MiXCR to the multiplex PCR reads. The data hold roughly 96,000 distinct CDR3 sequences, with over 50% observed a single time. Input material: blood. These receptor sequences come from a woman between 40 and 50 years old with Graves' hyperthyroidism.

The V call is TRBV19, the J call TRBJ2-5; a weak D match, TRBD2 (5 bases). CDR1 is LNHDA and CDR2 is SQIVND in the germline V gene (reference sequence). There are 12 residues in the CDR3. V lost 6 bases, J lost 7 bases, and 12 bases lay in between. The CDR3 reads CASRSSGGTQYF. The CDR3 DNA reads TGTGCCAGTAGAAGCAGCGGAGGGACCCAGTACTTC.

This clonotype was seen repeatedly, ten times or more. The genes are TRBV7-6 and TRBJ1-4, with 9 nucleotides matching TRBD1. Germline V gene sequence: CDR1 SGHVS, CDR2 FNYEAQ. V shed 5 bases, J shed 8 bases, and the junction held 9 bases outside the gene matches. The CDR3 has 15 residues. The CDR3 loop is CASSLRTGELEKLFF. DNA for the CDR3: TGTGCCAGCAGCCTACGGACAGGGGAGCTAGAAAAACTGTTTTTT.

The DNA of the CDR3 is TGTGCCAGCAGTGAATGGCACGGGACAGGGCGTGCAACTAATGAAAAACTGTTTTTT. Its translation is CASSEWHGTGRATNEKLFF. The chain is built from TRBV25-1 and TRBJ1-4, with 9 bases that match TRBD1. The V and J ends lost 1 base and 0 bases, in that order; junction bases with no gene match: 9. Germline loops: CDR1 MGHDK, CDR2 SYGVNS. The CDR3 totals 19 residues.

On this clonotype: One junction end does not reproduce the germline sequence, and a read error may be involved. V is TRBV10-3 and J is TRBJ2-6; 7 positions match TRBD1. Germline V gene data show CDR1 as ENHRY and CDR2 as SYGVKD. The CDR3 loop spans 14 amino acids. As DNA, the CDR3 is TGTGCCATCAGTGAGTCTGGGACAGCGTACACTGAAGCTTTC. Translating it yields CAISESGTAYTEAF.

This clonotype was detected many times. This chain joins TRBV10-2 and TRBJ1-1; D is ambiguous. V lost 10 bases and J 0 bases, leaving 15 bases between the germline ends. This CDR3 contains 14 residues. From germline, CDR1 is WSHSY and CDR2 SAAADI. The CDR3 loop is CATKGSLVNTEAFF. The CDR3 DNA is TGCGCCACCAAAGGTTCGCTTGTGAACACTGAAGCTTTCTTT.

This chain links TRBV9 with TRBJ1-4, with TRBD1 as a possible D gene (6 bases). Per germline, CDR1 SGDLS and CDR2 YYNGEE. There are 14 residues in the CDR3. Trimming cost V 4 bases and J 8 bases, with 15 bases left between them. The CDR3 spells CASSSDRRTEKLFF. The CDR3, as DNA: TGTGCCAGCAGCTCAGACAGGCGGACGGAAAAACTGTTTTTT.

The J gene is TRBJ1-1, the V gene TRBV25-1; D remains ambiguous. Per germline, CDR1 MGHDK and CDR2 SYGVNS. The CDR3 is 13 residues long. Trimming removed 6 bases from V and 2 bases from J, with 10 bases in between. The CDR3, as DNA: TGTGCCAGCAGGGCGGCAGTAAACACTGAAGCTTTCTTT. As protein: CASRAAVNTEAFF.

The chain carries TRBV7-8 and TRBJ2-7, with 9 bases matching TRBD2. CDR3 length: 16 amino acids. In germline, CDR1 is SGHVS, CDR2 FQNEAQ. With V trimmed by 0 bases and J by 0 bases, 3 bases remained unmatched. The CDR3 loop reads CASSLATAGGSYEQYF. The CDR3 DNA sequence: TGTGCCAGCAGCTTAGCGACAGCGGGAGGCTCCTACGAGCAGTACTTC.

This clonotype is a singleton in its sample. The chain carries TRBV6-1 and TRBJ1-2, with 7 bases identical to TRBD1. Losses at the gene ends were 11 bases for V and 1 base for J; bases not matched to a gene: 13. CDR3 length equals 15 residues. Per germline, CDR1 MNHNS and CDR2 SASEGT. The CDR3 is CAAQITGEGNYGYTF. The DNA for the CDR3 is TGTGCCGCACAGATAACAGGGGAGGGTAACTATGGCTACACCTTC.

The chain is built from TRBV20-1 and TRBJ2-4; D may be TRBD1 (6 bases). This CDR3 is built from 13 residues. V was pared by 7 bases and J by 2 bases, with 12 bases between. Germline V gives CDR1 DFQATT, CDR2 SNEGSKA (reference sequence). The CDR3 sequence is CSVLGGTKNIQYF. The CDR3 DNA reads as TGCAGTGTTTTAGGGGGAACCAAAAACATTCAGTACTTC.

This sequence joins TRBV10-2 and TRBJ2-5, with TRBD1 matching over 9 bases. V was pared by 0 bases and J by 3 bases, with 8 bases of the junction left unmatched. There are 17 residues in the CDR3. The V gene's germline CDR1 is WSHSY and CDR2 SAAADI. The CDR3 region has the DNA TGCGCCAGCAGTGAGTCGACTCGGGGGACAGGGAAAGAGACCCAGTACTTC. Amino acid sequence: CASSESTRGTGKETQYF.

The CDR3 bases are TGCAGCAAAGGCGAGCGGTACACAGATACGCAGTATTTT. This gives the protein CSKGERYTDTQYF. This rearrangement joins TRBV29-1 to TRBJ2-3; possibly TRBD2 for D (5 bases). The CDR3 is 13 residues long. From germline, CDR1 is SQVTM and CDR2 ANQGSEA. The germline V and J ends were trimmed by 8 bases and 2 bases, with 14 bases remaining between them.

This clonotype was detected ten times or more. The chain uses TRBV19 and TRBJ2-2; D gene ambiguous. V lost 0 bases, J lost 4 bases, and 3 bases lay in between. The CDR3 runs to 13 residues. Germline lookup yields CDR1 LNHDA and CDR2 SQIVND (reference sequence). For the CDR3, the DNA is TGTGCCAGTAGTATAGAGGGCACCGGGGAGCTGTTTTTT. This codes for CASSIEGTGELFF.